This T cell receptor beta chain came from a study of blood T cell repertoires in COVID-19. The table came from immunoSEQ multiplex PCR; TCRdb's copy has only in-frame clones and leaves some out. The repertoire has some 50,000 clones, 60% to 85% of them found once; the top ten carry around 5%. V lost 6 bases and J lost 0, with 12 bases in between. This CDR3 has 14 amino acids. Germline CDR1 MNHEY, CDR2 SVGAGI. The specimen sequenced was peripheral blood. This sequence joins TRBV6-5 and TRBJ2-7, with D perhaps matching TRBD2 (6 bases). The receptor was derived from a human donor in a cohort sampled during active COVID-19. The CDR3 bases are TGTGCCAGCAGCCGGGACTTTAGCTCCTACGAGCAGTACTTC. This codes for CASSRDFSSYEQYF.